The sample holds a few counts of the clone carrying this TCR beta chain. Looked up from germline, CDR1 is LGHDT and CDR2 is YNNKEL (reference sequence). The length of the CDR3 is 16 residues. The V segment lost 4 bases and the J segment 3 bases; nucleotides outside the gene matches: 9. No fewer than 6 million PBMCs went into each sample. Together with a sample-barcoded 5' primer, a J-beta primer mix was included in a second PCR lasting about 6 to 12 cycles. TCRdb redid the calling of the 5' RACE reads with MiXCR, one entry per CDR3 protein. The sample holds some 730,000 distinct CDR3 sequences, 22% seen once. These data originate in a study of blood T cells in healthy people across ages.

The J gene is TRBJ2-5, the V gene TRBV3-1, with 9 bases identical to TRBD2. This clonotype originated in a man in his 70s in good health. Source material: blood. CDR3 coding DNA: TGTGCCAGCAGCCCTCTATTCGGGACTAGCAAAGAGACCCAGTACTTC. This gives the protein CASSPLFGTSKETQYF.